These T cell receptor beta chains were read from a single sample in a study of CD8 T cells in ankylosing spondylitis. Each CDR3 protein is one row after TCRdb ran MiXCR on the 5' RACE reads. The sample has 150,000 to 200,000 distinct CDR3 sequences; roughly 13% are singletons. Sequencing was carried out using blood, either unsorted or a sorted T cell fraction (not recorded which). These receptors were taken from a female donor with ankylosing spondylitis or in good health (not recorded which). CDR3s include the opening cysteine and the closing phenylalanine or tryptophan. D genes are given only for firm matches. For some rows the clone size is stated as once, few or many, or as a class when expanded; others skip it.

v_gene: TRBV5-1
d_gene: TRBD2
abundance: NA
j_gene: TRBJ2-1
CDR3nt: TGCGCCAGCAGCTCCGGGACTAGCGCATACAATGAGCAGTTCTTC
CDR3aa: CASSSGTSAYNEQFF

v_gene: TRBV12-3/TRBV12-4
d_gene: NA
abundance: many
j_gene: TRBJ1-1
CDR3nt: TGTGCCAGCAGGGTAGGGGGGTTGAACACTGAAGCTTTCTTT
CDR3aa: CASRVGGLNTEAFF

v_gene: TRBV7-2
d_gene: TRBD2
abundance: many
j_gene: TRBJ2-2
CDR3nt: TGTGCCAGCAGCTTACCGGGACTAGCGGGAGTGGTCACCGGGGAGCTGTTTTTT
CDR3aa: CASSLPGLAGVVTGELFF

v_gene: TRBV5-1
d_gene: TRBD2
abundance: few
j_gene: TRBJ2-7
CDR3nt: TGCGCCAGCAGCCAGACTAGCGGGAGGACTCCCTACGAGCAGTACTTC
CDR3aa: CASSQTSGRTPYEQYF

v_gene: TRBV5-1
d_gene: NA
abundance: many
j_gene: TRBJ1-6
CDR3nt: TGCGCCAGCAGCTTGGCGTCAGAAAGATCACCCCTCCACTTT
CDR3aa: CASSLASERSPLHF

v_gene: TRBV5-1
d_gene: TRBD1
abundance: NA
j_gene: TRBJ1-6
CDR3nt: TGCGCCAGCAGCTTGGACAGGGGTAAGGAACCCCTCCACTTT
CDR3aa: CASSLDRGKEPLHF

v_gene: TRBV7-6
d_gene: NA
abundance: many
j_gene: TRBJ2-7
CDR3nt: TGTGCCAGCAGCTTAAAAGGTAACCCAACTGACTACGAGCAGTACTTC
CDR3aa: CASSLKGNPTDYEQYF

v_gene: TRBV6-1
d_gene: NA
abundance: many
j_gene: TRBJ2-3
CDR3nt: TGTGCCAGCAGTCCCCGGGACATAGATACGCAGTATTTT
CDR3aa: CASSPRDIDTQYF

v_gene: TRBV12-3/TRBV12-4
d_gene: TRBD1
abundance: many
j_gene: TRBJ1-4
CDR3nt: TGTGCCAGCCGACAGGGTACTAATGAAAAACTGTTTTTT
CDR3aa: CASRQGTNEKLFF

v_gene: TRBV20-1
d_gene: NA
abundance: NA
j_gene: TRBJ2-2
CDR3nt: TGCAGTGCTAGAAGCCCCGGGGAGCTGTTTTTT
CDR3aa: CSARSPGELFF

v_gene: TRBV7-9
d_gene: NA
abundance: NA
j_gene: TRBJ1-4
CDR3nt: TGTGCCAGCAGCTTTTGGGGGGGGAATGAAAAACTGTTTTTT
CDR3aa: CASSFWGGNEKLFF

v_gene: TRBV7-8
d_gene: NA
abundance: NA
j_gene: TRBJ2-7
CDR3nt: TGTGCCAGCAGCTTAGGACAGTTCTACGAGCAGTACTTC
CDR3aa: CASSLGQFYEQYF

v_gene: TRBV7-9
d_gene: TRBD2
abundance: NA
j_gene: TRBJ2-7
CDR3nt: TGTGCCAGCAGCGTAGCGACTAGCGGGAGGATCGGCTACGAGCAGTACTTC
CDR3aa: CASSVATSGRIGYEQYF

v_gene: TRBV19
d_gene: TRBD1
abundance: many
j_gene: TRBJ1-1
CDR3nt: TGTGCCAGTAGTAAACCGGGACAGGGAATCACTGAAGCTTTCTTT
CDR3aa: CASSKPGQGITEAFF

v_gene: TRBV15
d_gene: TRBD2
abundance: few
j_gene: TRBJ2-5
CDR3nt: TGTGCCACCAGCAGGGCCCCGGAACTAGCGGGAGGGACCCAGTACTTC
CDR3aa: CATSRAPELAGGTQYF

v_gene: TRBV20-1
d_gene: TRBD1
abundance: many
j_gene: TRBJ1-3
CDR3nt: TGCAGTGCTAGAGGCCTGGGACAGGGGGTAAACACCATATATTTT
CDR3aa: CSARGLGQGVNTIYF

v_gene: TRBV5-1
d_gene: TRBD1
abundance: many
j_gene: TRBJ2-1
CDR3nt: TGCGCCAGCAGCTTCTCACAGGGGGCAGGGGAGCAGTTCTTC
CDR3aa: CASSFSQGAGEQFF

v_gene: TRBV7-2
d_gene: NA
abundance: few
j_gene: TRBJ2-6
CDR3nt: TGTGCCAGCAGCCGTCAGAGCTCTGGGGCCAACGTCCTGACTTTC
CDR3aa: CASSRQSSGANVLTF

v_gene: TRBV7-2
d_gene: NA
abundance: many
j_gene: TRBJ2-1
CDR3nt: TGTGCCAGCAGCTTTTCAACAACCAGTAATGAGCAGTTCTTC
CDR3aa: CASSFSTTSNEQFF

v_gene: TRBV12-3/TRBV12-4
d_gene: NA
abundance: many
j_gene: TRBJ2-3
CDR3nt: TGTGCCAGCAGTTTATCGACGTTGGATACGCAGTATTTT
CDR3aa: CASSLSTLDTQYF

v_gene: TRBV7-9
d_gene: TRBD1
abundance: many
j_gene: TRBJ1-1
CDR3nt: TGTGCCAGCAGCCTAACCGGGACAGACACTGAAGCTTTCTTT
CDR3aa: CASSLTGTDTEAFF

v_gene: TRBV11-2
d_gene: TRBD2
abundance: NA
j_gene: TRBJ2-3
CDR3nt: TGTGCCAGCAGCTTAGGGAGACTAGCGAGAGTGGTAGATACGCAGTATTTT
CDR3aa: CASSLGRLARVVDTQYF

v_gene: TRBV30
d_gene: TRBD2
abundance: many
j_gene: TRBJ2-2
CDR3nt: TGTGCCTGGAGTGTAATAGTTGGACTAGCGGGAGGAGTCACCGGGGAGCTGTTTTTT
CDR3aa: CAWSVIVGLAGGVTGELFF

v_gene: TRBV19
d_gene: TRBD2
abundance: few
j_gene: TRBJ2-3
CDR3nt: TGTGCCAGTCTAGCGGGAGGCACAGATACGCAGTATTTT
CDR3aa: CASLAGGTDTQYF

v_gene: TRBV27
d_gene: TRBD1
abundance: few
j_gene: TRBJ2-6
CDR3nt: TGTGCCAGCAGTCCAATACAGGGGGCGCTTGGGGCCAACGTCCTGACTTTC
CDR3aa: CASSPIQGALGANVLTF

v_gene: TRBV7-3
d_gene: NA
abundance: many
j_gene: TRBJ2-6
CDR3nt: TGTGCCAGCAGCAAGAACCGACAGGGAGGGAGTCCTGGGGCCAACGTCCTGACTTTC
CDR3aa: CASSKNRQGGSPGANVLTF

v_gene: TRBV5-1
d_gene: TRBD1
abundance: NA
j_gene: TRBJ2-7
CDR3nt: TGCGCCAGCAGCCCACAGGGGGCGTACGAGCAGTACTTC
CDR3aa: CASSPQGAYEQYF

v_gene: TRBV29-1
d_gene: TRBD2
abundance: many
j_gene: TRBJ2-3
CDR3nt: TGCAGCGTGGGGGAGGGCGGGAGAGCGGATACGCAGTATTTT
CDR3aa: CSVGEGGRADTQYF

v_gene: TRBV11-2
d_gene: NA
abundance: few
j_gene: TRBJ2-1
CDR3nt: TGTGCCAGCAGCTTTGGTCGAGATTGGGGCAGAGGTAATTTGGACGATGAGCAGTTCTTC
CDR3aa: CASSFGRDWGRGNLDDEQFF